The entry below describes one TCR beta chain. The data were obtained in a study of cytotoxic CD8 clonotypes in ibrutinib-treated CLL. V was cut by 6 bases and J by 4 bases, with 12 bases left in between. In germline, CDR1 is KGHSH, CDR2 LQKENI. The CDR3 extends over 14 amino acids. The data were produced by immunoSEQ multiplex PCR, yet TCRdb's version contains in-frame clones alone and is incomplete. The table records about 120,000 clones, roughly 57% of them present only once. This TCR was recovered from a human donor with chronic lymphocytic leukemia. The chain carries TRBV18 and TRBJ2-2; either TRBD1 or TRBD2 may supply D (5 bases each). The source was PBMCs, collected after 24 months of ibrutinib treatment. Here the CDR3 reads CASSPRGTTGELFF. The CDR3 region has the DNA TGTGCCAGCTCGCCCCGAGGGACCACCGGGGAGCTGTTTTTT.